This T cell receptor (beta chain) derives from a study of early T cells in non-severe SARS-CoV-2 infection. About the research overall: Bulk RNA isolated from unsorted whole blood underwent sequencing; chains were not paired. Findings and caveats of the study: Anti-spike CD8 specificities were favored by VDJdb matching, whose results missed private and CD4 specificities.

The TCR library protocol attached unique molecular identifiers to the individual cDNA molecules. TCRdb re-called the 5' RACE reads through MiXCR, storing one row per CDR3 protein. The sample includes 97,000 or so distinct CDR3 sequences, 8% to 13% of them seen just once. With V trimmed by 4 bases and J by 3 bases, 7 bases remained unmatched. The CDR3 contains 18 residues. As for this clonotype: Its antigen remains unidentified.

The chain joins TRBV5-3 to TRBJ2-4; 16 positions match TRBD2. TRBV5-3 is filed as an ORF, its function uncertain. Sequencing was performed on whole blood, taken at baseline. This clonotype was sampled from an adult who was a healthcare worker with PCR-confirmed SARS-CoV-2 infection or an uninfected control (not recorded which). The CDR3 is CARSGGTSGRVVKNIQYF. The CDR3 bases are TGTGCCAGAAGCGGAGGGACTAGCGGGAGGGTGGTCAAAAACATTCAGTACTTC.